This TCR beta chain is from a study of blood T cell repertoires in COVID-19. Study background: T cells, B-cell-depleted T cells, or PBMCs provided the cDNA or gDNA that served as material.

Clones were sequenced by immunoSEQ multiplex PCR, and TCRdb holds only the in-frame ones, with some missing. The table records 85,000 to 95,000 clones, 89% of them present only once. This CDR3 is built from 13 residues. Germline CDR1 is SNHLY and CDR2 is FYNNEI. Trimming removed 8 bases from V and 4 bases from J, with 14 bases in between. The sample was peripheral blood. This TCR derives from a woman at least 80 years old with active COVID-19. The V call is TRBV2, the J call TRBJ1-2; TRBD1 might be the D (5 bases). DNA for the CDR3: TGTGCCAGCCCCCTACAGGACCGCTATGGCTACACCTTC. Its translation: CASPLQDRYGYTF. The variable domain in full, with the rest retrieved from reference TRBV2 and TRBJ1-2, is EPEVTQTPSHQVTQMGQEVILRCVPISNHLYFYWYRQILGQKVEFLVSFYNNEISEKSEIFDDQFSVERPDGSNFTLKIRSTKLEDSAMYFCASPLQDRYGYTFGSGTRLTVV.